The rows below give T cell receptor beta chains drawn from one sample of a study of T cells expressing NK-cell markers. TCRdb reprocessed the 5' RACE reads and stores each CDR3 protein as one record, lacking DNA. The sample table sets out almost 450,000 distinct CDR3 sequences. Sequencing input: blood T cells: a sorted CD56 or NKG2C T cell subset, CD4+ or CD8+ T cells, or bulk PBMC T cells (not recorded which). Receptor source: a woman between 18 and 75 years old in good health. The CDR3 runs from the conserved cysteine through the conserved F or W.

v_gene	j_gene	CDR3aa
TRBV29-1	TRBJ1-1	CSVAPGAGRNTEAFF
TRBV15	TRBJ1-6	CATSRGQGPHSPLHF
TRBV6-1	TRBJ2-1	CASSSSDLYNEQFF
TRBV7-2	TRBJ2-3	CASSLASGSGGPRADTQYF
TRBV20-1	TRBJ1-1	CSARDRTGGPEAFF
TRBV20-1	TRBJ2-4	CSAIGRENIQYF
TRBV5-4	TRBJ2-5	CASSLPSGLAGQETQYF
TRBV6-5	TRBJ1-6	CASSYSLDVGSPLHF
TRBV29-1	TRBJ2-7	CSVEGTSGIYEQYF
TRBV30	TRBJ1-2	CAWFPRGAGYGYTF
TRBV15	TRBJ1-1	CATSRDSGWGNTEAFF
TRBV10-3	TRBJ2-3	CAISEALAVDTQYF
TRBV3-1	TRBJ1-1	CASSPLHGPKNTEAFF
TRBV7-2	TRBJ1-3	CASSLDRGRTGNTIYF
TRBV12-3/TRBV12-4	TRBJ2-1	CASGLQQSHNEQFF
TRBV7-8	TRBJ2-1	CASSRTGGSNEQFF
TRBV5-6	TRBJ2-7	CASSLPGPDSYEQYF
TRBV6-5	TRBJ2-1	CASSYSGLAGGSYNEQFF
TRBV12-3/TRBV12-4	TRBJ1-2	CASSSDRDAYGYTF
TRBV28	TRBJ2-1	CASSFRVGTYNEQFF
TRBV12-3/TRBV12-4	TRBJ2-3	CASSFGFTDTQYF
TRBV2	TRBJ2-7	CASSDDWEEGGEPNISEQYF
TRBV6-4	TRBJ2-2	CATSSESPSGGHTGELFF
TRBV20-1	TRBJ1-2	CSARALEGAGGYTF
TRBV15	TRBJ1-1	CATSIGQPRGATEAFF
TRBV30	TRBJ2-6	CAWGSGLGANVLTF
TRBV7-7	TRBJ2-3	CASSARDRGLDTQYF
TRBV12-3/TRBV12-4	TRBJ1-5	CASSLSSLNQPQHF
TRBV28	TRBJ1-2	CASSPHWTDGRGYTF
TRBV5-6	TRBJ2-4	CASSPWGGAKNIQYF
TRBV11-2	TRBJ2-4	CASSLVGNAKNIQYF
TRBV12-3/TRBV12-4	TRBJ1-2	CATTARGTYGYTF
TRBV7-2	TRBJ2-5	CASSLGFRGVPGETQYF
TRBV7-3	TRBJ2-1	CASSPDQLVGRDNEQFF
TRBV27	TRBJ2-1	CASSFSLGKYNEQFF
TRBV5-1	TRBJ1-1	CASSATGAGTEAFF
TRBV12-3/TRBV12-4	TRBJ1-3	CASSLLRGNTIYF
TRBV5-1	TRBJ1-1	CASSSGRGGNTEAFF
TRBV6-2/TRBV6-3	TRBJ2-7	CASSPPDFAYEQYF
TRBV11-2	TRBJ2-5	CASSLDGQYQETQYF
TRBV20-1	TRBJ1-2	CSAREMAGYTF
TRBV9	TRBJ2-7	CASSMREGHYEQYF
TRBV9	TRBJ2-1	CASSFRGAGGPHNEQFF
TRBV7-7	TRBJ2-1	CASSLLGGNNEQFF
TRBV5-5	TRBJ2-7	CASSFSGQDLGTYEQYF
TRBV25-1	TRBJ2-5	CATSGAGETQYF
TRBV9	TRBJ2-7	CASGVAPSYEQYF
TRBV20-1	TRBJ2-1	CSARDLADEQFF
TRBV14	TRBJ2-1	CASSRLVYNEQFF
TRBV7-2	TRBJ2-1	CASSLPSGENEQFF
TRBV6-2/TRBV6-3	TRBJ2-7	CASRTWAYEQYF
TRBV5-4	TRBJ2-1	CASSLTEFYNEQFF
TRBV12-3/TRBV12-4	TRBJ2-2	CASIQEGNTGELFF